This TCR beta chain was documented in a study of T cell responses to AZD1222 COVID-19 vaccine. V was pared by 4 bases and J by 1 base, with 8 bases between. Germline loops: CDR1 SGDLS, CDR2 YYNGEE. The CDR3 consists of 13 residues. Notes on the study in general: There were mostly white British donors and more females than males, and clonal diversity was possibly underestimated.

The table came from immunoSEQ multiplex PCR; TCRdb's copy has only in-frame clones and leaves some out. The sample contains tens of thousands of clones, 80% to 85% of which appear only once. Concerning this clone itself: Antigen: not known.

The source is an adult in good health. Sequencing used peripheral blood, obtained on day 0 of AZD1222 vaccination. The genes are TRBV9 and TRBJ2-5; D unresolved. The DNA for the CDR3 is TGTGCCAGCAGCCCCATGCCCCAAGAGACCCAGTACTTC. Its protein product is CASSPMPQETQYF.